A single sample gave rise to the 3 T cell receptor beta chains below, sequenced in a study of siplizumab effects on memory and regulatory T cells. Using immunoSEQ multiplex PCR, the repertoire was profiled, and TCRdb retains in-frame clones only, with some absent. The table records about 110,000 clones, about 91% of them present only once. Sequencing was done on a sample of Tregs sorted from blood. These receptors were collected from a human donor in good health.

This chain joins TRBV9 and TRBJ2-3; D might be TRBD2 (5 bases). This CDR3 comprises 15 residues. V shed 0 bases and J shed 3 bases, with 11 bases lying between them. Germline assignment: CDR1 SGDLS and CDR2 YYNGEE. Written as DNA, the CDR3 is TGTGCCAGCAGCGTAGAAGGGAGAGGAACAGATACGCAGTATTTT. Amino acid sequence: CASSVEGRGTDTQYF.

The rearrangement joins TRBV2 to TRBJ1-5; possible D gene TRBD1, 5 bases. Germline V gene lookup returns CDR1 SNHLY and CDR2 FYNNEI. V lost 6 bases and J lost 5, with 20 bases in between. The CDR3 is 16 residues long. The CDR3: CASSSEGLRGYQPQHF. CDR3 DNA: TGTGCCAGCAGCTCGGAAGGATTGAGGGGTTATCAGCCCCAGCATTTT. The complete variable domain, with remaining parts taken from reference TRBV2 and TRBJ1-5, reads EPEVTQTPSHQVTQMGQEVILRCVPISNHLYFYWYRQILGQKVEFLVSFYNNEISEKSEIFDDQFSVERPDGSNFTLKIRSTKLEDSAMYFCASSSEGLRGYQPQHFGDGTRLSIL.

The chain joins TRBV7-9 to TRBJ1-1; possibly TRBD1 for D (5 bases). The CDR3 loop spans 16 amino acids. CDR1 and CDR2 (germline): SEHNR, FQNEAQ (reference sequence). Trimming left V 3 bases short and J 4 bases short, with 18 bases between. CDR3 nucleotides: TGTGCCAGCAGCTTCAATATGGGGTTGGGGGGCACTGAAGCTTTCTTT. This codes for CASSFNMGLGGTEAFF.